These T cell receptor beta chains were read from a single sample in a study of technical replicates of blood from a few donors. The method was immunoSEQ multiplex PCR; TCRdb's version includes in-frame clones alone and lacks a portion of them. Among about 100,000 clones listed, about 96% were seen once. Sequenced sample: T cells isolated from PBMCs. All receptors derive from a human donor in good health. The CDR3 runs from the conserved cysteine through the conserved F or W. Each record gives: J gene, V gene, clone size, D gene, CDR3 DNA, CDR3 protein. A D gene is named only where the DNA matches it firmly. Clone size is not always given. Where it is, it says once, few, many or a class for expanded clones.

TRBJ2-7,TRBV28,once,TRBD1,TGTGCCAGCAAGAGACAGGGGTGGGTCCTCTCGGAGTCCTACGAGCAGTACTTC,CASKRQGWVLSESYEQYF
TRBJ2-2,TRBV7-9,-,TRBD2,TGTGCCAGCAGAATCGGACTAGCGAAAAACACCGGGGAGCTGTTTTTT,CASRIGLAKNTGELFF
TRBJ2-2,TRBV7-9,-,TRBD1,TGTGCCAGCAGCGAAAGGGACAGGGCAAACACCGGGGAGCTGTTTTTT,CASSERDRANTGELFF
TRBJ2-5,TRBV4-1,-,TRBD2,TGCGCCAGCAGGCCCGAGCCGGGAGGACAAGAGACCCAGTACTTC,CASRPEPGGQETQYF
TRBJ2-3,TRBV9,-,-,TGTGCCAGCAGCGGAGCGGGCGCTCTCGCAGATACGCAGTATTTT,CASSGAGALADTQYF
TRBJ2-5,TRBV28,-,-,TGTGCCAGCAGTTTAAGGCGTAGCGCCCAAGAGACCCAGTACTTC,CASSLRRSAQETQYF
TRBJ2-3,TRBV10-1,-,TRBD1,TGCGCCAGCAGTGGTGACAGGGTCACAGATACGCAGTATTTT,CASSGDRVTDTQYF
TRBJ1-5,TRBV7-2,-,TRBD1,TGTGCCAGCAGCTTTGGACAGGGCTTAAATCAGCCCCAGCATTTT,CASSFGQGLNQPQHF
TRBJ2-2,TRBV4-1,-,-,TGCGCCAGCAGCCGGTATATCGGCGCCCCTAAAGGAGGTTCCGGGGAGCTGTTTTTT,CASSRYIGAPKGGSGELFF
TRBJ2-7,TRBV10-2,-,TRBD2,TGCGCCATCGGGACTAGCGGGAGCCGGAGCTCCTACGAGCAGTACTTC,CAIGTSGSRSSYEQYF
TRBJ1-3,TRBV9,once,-,TGTGCCAGCAGCGTCCCAGGAAACACCATATATTTT,CASSVPGNTIYF
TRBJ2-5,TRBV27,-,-,TGTGCCAGCGTTATCCCTAGAAACCTCCAAGAGACCCAGTACTTC,CASVIPRNLQETQYF
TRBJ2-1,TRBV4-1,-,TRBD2,TGCGCCAGCAGCCAAGAGAGCGGGGGGGCTGGAGATGAGCAGTTCTTC,CASSQESGGAGDEQFF
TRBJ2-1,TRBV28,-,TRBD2,TGTGCCAGCAGTTTAGAGAGCGGGAGTCGGGATAATGAGCAGTTCTTC,CASSLESGSRDNEQFF
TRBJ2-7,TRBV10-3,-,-,TGTGCCATCAGTGCGCCCGGTCAGCTATCCGGGGAGCAGTACTTC,CAISAPGQLSGEQYF
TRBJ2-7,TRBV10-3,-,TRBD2,TGTGCCACGAACAAGGGACTAGCGGGGGGGTCCTCCTACGAGCAGTACTTC,CATNKGLAGGSSYEQYF
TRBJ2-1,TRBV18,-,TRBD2,TGTGCCAGCTCACCACTAGCGGGGGACAATGAGCAGTTCTTC,CASSPLAGDNEQFF
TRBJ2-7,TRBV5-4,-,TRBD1,TGTGCCACCACCCAAGGGACAGCCTACGAGCAGTACTTC,CATTQGTAYEQYF
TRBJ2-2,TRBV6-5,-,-,TGTGCCAGCAGTTACTTCTCGACGGGAACCACCGGGGAGCTGTTTTTT,CASSYFSTGTTGELFF
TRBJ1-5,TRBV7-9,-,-,TGTGCCAGCAGCGCGCCCGGGACACCTAATCAGCCCCAGCATTTT,CASSAPGTPNQPQHF
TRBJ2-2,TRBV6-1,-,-,TGTGCCAGCAGTGAATATGACATCGGGGAGCTGTTTTTT,CASSEYDIGELFF
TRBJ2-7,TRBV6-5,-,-,TGTGCCAGCAGCTTACTAGCTAGGATTTCCTACGAGCAGTACTTC,CASSLLARISYEQYF
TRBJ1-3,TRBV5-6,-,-,TGTGCCAGCAGCCATCAGCGGAGCACCATATATTTT,CASSHQRSTIYF
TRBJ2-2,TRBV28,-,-,TGTGCCAGCAGCAGGGCAGTTACGAACACCGGGGAGCTGTTTTTT,CASSRAVTNTGELFF
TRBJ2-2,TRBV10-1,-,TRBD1,TGCGCCAGCAGTCGGACAGGGGTGACCGGGGAGCTGTTTTTT,CASSRTGVTGELFF
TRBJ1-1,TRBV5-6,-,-,TGTGCCAGCAGCTTTAGAGGAGACCTGGGTAAAGCGTTGACTGAAGCTTTCTTT,CASSFRGDLGKALTEAFF
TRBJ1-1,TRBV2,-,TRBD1,TGTGCCAGCAGGCTGACAGGGGGAATGAACACTGAAGCTTTCTTT,CASRLTGGMNTEAFF
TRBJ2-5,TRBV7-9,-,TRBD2,TGTGCCAGCAGCTTATTTTCGACTAGCGGGGGAAAAGAGACCCAGTACTTC,CASSLFSTSGGKETQYF
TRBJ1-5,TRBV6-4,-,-,TGTGCCAGCAGTGAAGGAGGGCAGGAGAATCAGCCCCAGCATTTT,CASSEGGQENQPQHF
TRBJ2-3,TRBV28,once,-,TGTGCCAGCAGTCGGACGGACCAGGGGACGCAGTATTTT,CASSRTDQGTQYF
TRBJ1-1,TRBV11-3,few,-,TGTGCCAGCAGCTTAGTAGTGAACACTGAAGCTTTCTTT,CASSLVVNTEAFF
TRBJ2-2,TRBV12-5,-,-,TGTGCTAGTGGTTTGGTAGTCGGGGAAGCCGGGGAGCTGTTTTTT,CASGLVVGEAGELFF